This T cell receptor beta chain is drawn from a study of T cell repertoires in cytomegalovirus infection. Study details: From public TCR beta signatures came an indication of both CMV infection and matching HLA type.

Study findings and constraints: Summed frequency of public TCR beta families distinguished CMV carriers with the relevant HLA. Clonotype analysis showed dominance of the ex vivo response by HLA-C-restricted CMV-specific TCR beta clonotypes.

This clonotype was seen more than once but under ten times. Its cognate antigen is unknown. TCRdb redid the calling of the reads with MiXCR, one entry per CDR3 protein. The table lists hundreds of thousands of distinct CDR3 sequences, 20% to 25% of them singletons, with less than 9.5% in the top ten. The sequence was collected from a human donor in good health (CMV status not recorded). Some clones in this sample may be carry-over from other donors' samples. The sequenced material came from CD8+ T cells from PBMCs.

The CDR3 nucleotides are TGTGCCAGCAGGAGCACAGGGGGCAGGAAGACCCAGTACTTC. Its protein is CASRSTGGRKTQYF. V is TRBV25-1 and J is TRBJ2-5, with 9 bases matching TRBD1. With 6 bases clipped from V and 6 bases from J, the junction kept 8 bases outside the gene matches. The CDR3 is made up of 14 amino acids. Germline V gene data show CDR1 as MGHDK and CDR2 as SYGVNS.